This TCR beta chain was found in a study of cytotoxic CD8 clonotypes in ibrutinib-treated CLL. Study-level background: Overall, about 25 responses were partial and 2 complete; following median approximately 65 months, around 15 patients stayed remitted and around twelve progressed. Response sampling occurred after a median 12 months of treatment (range 6 to 36). Average yields of around 260,000 productive templates and 75,000 to 100,000 productive rearrangements characterized the samples.

Findings of the study overall: The study found public clonotypes uncommon, contracting or stable on treatment.

Germline V gives CDR1 SQVTM, CDR2 ANQGSEA. Trimming took 2 bases from V and 4 from J; bases not matched to a gene: 0. The CDR3 extends over 12 amino acids. This clone was seen a few times. Antigen specificity is unknown. Produced via immunoSEQ multiplex PCR; TCRdb's table is partial and in-frame only. The table includes tens of thousands of clones, around 60% detected once. The sample was PBMCs, taken after 24 months of ibrutinib treatment. The sequence derives from a human donor with chronic lymphocytic leukemia. The rearrangement joins TRBV29-1 to TRBJ2-3; TRBD1 agrees at 7 bases. CDR3 coding DNA: TGCAGCGTTGAACAGGGGGCAGATACGCAGTATTTT. This encodes CSVEQGADTQYF.